This entry features one T cell receptor beta chain sequence. This sample was included in a study of blood T cell repertoires in COVID-19. Germline CDR1 LNHDA, CDR2 SQIVND (reference sequence). CDR3 length: 14 residues. The V gene lost 8 bases and the J gene lost 8 bases, with 19 bases spanning the gap. Generated by immunoSEQ multiplex PCR, the TCRdb table keeps only in-frame clones and is missing some. The data show 85,000 to 110,000 clones, 89% seen once. The genes are TRBV19 and TRBJ2-1, with D possibly TRBD2 on 5 matching bases. The specimen sequenced was peripheral blood. The source of this sequence is a woman aged 55-69 years with acute or convalescent COVID-19. Here the CDR3 DNA reads TGTGCCAGTCAACTCCCGGGGTCCAACGATGAGCAGTTCTTC. Its protein product is CASQLPGSNDEQFF. The complete variable domain, with remaining parts taken from reference TRBV19 and TRBJ2-1, reads DGGITQSPKYLFRKEGQNVTLSCEQNLNHDAMYWYRQDPGQGLRLIYYSQIVNDFQKGDIAEGYSVSREKKESFPLTVTSAQKNPTAFYLCASQLPGSNDEQFFGPGTRLTVL.